The subject of this entry is one TCR beta chain. In the original workflow: Estimates of nucleated cell counts were drawn from the amplification of reference gene primers. TCRdb's table, derived via immunoSEQ multiplex PCR, lists solely in-frame clones and lacks some. Clone size and the V and J calls come from that table; the DNA yielded D and trimming. The sample includes 200,000 to 250,000 clones, around 84% of them seen just once. The sample originates from a study of blood T cell repertoires in COVID-19. Study context: The study drew acute and convalescent COVID-19 samples from the United States, Italy and Spain. PBMCs, B-cell-depleted T cells, or T cells provided the cDNA or gDNA that made up the material.

This CDR3 has 16 amino acids. Germline values: CDR1 KGHSH, CDR2 LQKENI. With 0 bases clipped from V and 2 bases from J, the junction kept 2 bases outside the gene matches. The TCR originated in a man between 45 and 60 years old who had recovered from COVID-19. The sample comprised peripheral blood. The V gene is TRBV18, the J gene TRBJ2-3, with 10 bases identical to TRBD2. This chain's CDR3 is CASSPPSGRATDTQYF. The CDR3 coding sequence is TGTGCCAGCTCACCACCAAGCGGGAGGGCCACAGATACGCAGTATTTT.